This T cell receptor beta chain was captured in a study of blood T cell repertoires in COVID-19. Sequenced by immunoSEQ multiplex PCR; TCRdb stores in-frame clones only, minus some. In the table there are about 250,000 clones, roughly 80% of which are singletons. The length of the CDR3 is 18 residues. CDR1 SGHDT and CDR2 YYEEEE come from the germline V gene. V was pared by 0 bases and J by 2 bases, with 18 bases between. The TCR sequence derives from an elderly woman with acute or convalescent COVID-19. The chain links TRBV5-6 to TRBJ1-5; a possible D gene is TRBD1 (5 bases). The specimen was peripheral blood. The CDR3 DNA reads as TGTGCCAGCAGCTTGGCGGGGGGAGGACTGGTGGGCAATCAGCCCCAGCATTTT. It yields the protein CASSLAGGGLVGNQPQHF.